This passage covers 18 T cell receptor beta chains from one sample sequenced in a study of blood T cell repertoires in COVID-19. The method was immunoSEQ multiplex PCR; TCRdb's version includes in-frame clones alone and lacks a portion of them. The sample yields approximately 65,000 clones, roughly 80% seen once. Sequencing was carried out using peripheral blood. Receptors were obtained from a human donor in a cohort sampled during active COVID-19.

This chain links TRBV5-4 with TRBJ2-5; D remains unclear. V lost 4 bases and J 5 bases, leaving 12 bases between the germline ends. Germline lookup yields CDR1 SGHNT and CDR2 YYREEE (reference sequence). The CDR3 contains 13 residues. This chain's CDR3 is CASSPRRFETQYF. The CDR3 DNA reads TGTGCCAGCAGCCCTCGTCGGTTCGAGACCCAGTACTTC. The complete variable domain, with remaining parts taken from reference TRBV5-4 and TRBJ2-5, reads ETGVTQSPTHLIKTRGQQVTLRCSSQSGHNTVSWYQQALGQGPQFIFQYYREEENGRGNFPPRFSGLQFPNYSSELNVNALELDDSALYLCASSPRRFETQYFGPGTRLLVL.

This clone has only one observation. The chain is built from TRBV11-2 and TRBJ2-1; D might be TRBD1 (6 bases). V was shortened by 5 bases and J by 12 bases, with 20 bases between the two germline ends. Germline values: CDR1 SGHAT, CDR2 FQNNGV. The CDR3 contains 14 residues. CDR3 coding DNA: TGTGCCAGCAGCCCAGGGGACCCCGGCGTTGGGCAGTTCTTC. Residues: CASSPGDPGVGQFF.

The chain recombines TRBV14 with TRBJ2-5, with D hard to call. The CDR3 is 12 amino acids. CDR1 is SGHDN, CDR2 FVKESK, per germline. The V and J ends lost 1 base and 7 bases respectively, with 7 bases between them. This chain's CDR3 is CASSQGSGTQYF. CDR3 sequence (DNA): TGTGCCAGCAGCCAAGGTTCGGGGACCCAGTACTTC.

In its sample, this clone was seen once. The J gene is TRBJ2-7, the V gene TRBV10-3; 10 nucleotides agree with TRBD2. Germline trimming cut 3 bases from V and 2 bases from J; bases unmatched to any gene: 7. Germline V gives CDR1 ENHRY, CDR2 SYGVKD. The CDR3 consists of 16 residues. The chain's CDR3 is CAISDHGTSATYEQYF. DNA for the CDR3: TGTGCCATCAGTGACCACGGGACTAGCGCTACCTACGAGCAGTACTTC.

The chain is built from TRBV14 and TRBJ2-1; 7 bases are shared with TRBD2. The CDR3 sequence is 15 residues long. Losses at the gene ends were 4 bases for V and 6 bases for J; bases not matched to a gene: 9. CDR1 and CDR2 from the germline V gene are SGHDN and FVKESK. Written as DNA, the CDR3 is TGTGCCAGCAGCCCCCTGGGGGGGAGGGCCAATGAGCAGTTCTTC. It codes for CASSPLGGRANEQFF.

V is TRBV2 and J is TRBJ2-7; D is perhaps TRBD1 (7 bases). The CDR3 consists of 15 residues. Deletions cut 8 bases from V and 3 bases from J, with 20 bases between. In germline, CDR1 is SNHLY, CDR2 FYNNEI. CDR3: CASSVGGGDYYEQYF. For the CDR3, the DNA is TGTGCCAGCTCTGTAGGAGGGGGCGACTACTACGAGCAGTACTTC.

This chain connects TRBV24-1 to TRBJ1-2, with 8 bases matching TRBD1. V lost 4 bases to trimming and J lost 8 bases; unmatched junction nucleotides: 11. CDR1 KGHDR and CDR2 SFDVKD come from the germline V gene. This CDR3 is built from 15 residues. The CDR3 DNA reads as TGTGCCACCAGTGACCGGGACAGGCTAGGGGAGGGCTACACCTTC. Amino acid sequence: CATSDRDRLGEGYTF.

This clone was detected only a few times. The chain employs TRBV28 and TRBJ2-7; a weak D match, TRBD2 (6 bases). The CDR3 spans 15 residues. Germline CDR1 reads MDHEN; CDR2 reads SYDVKM. The V and J ends lost 5 bases and 1 base respectively, with 15 bases between them. Here the CDR3 DNA reads TGTGCCAGCAGTCCCGCTGGGGGGAGGTCCTACGAGCAGTACTTC. It encodes CASSPAGGRSYEQYF.

The V gene is TRBV7-9, the J gene TRBJ2-1; 9 nucleotides line up with TRBD2. This CDR3 contains 19 residues. The germline gives CDR1 SEHNR, CDR2 FQNEAQ (reference sequence). The ends lost 7 bases at V and 5 bases at J; junction bases unmatched: 21. CDR3 in amino acids: CASKAVSAGGPSHNNEQFF. In DNA, the CDR3 is TGTGCCAGCAAGGCAGTTTCCGCGGGAGGGCCCTCGCACAACAATGAGCAGTTCTTC.

V is TRBV2 and J is TRBJ1-2; 8 nucleotides line up with TRBD1. This CDR3 has 16 amino acids. V was clipped by 6 bases and J by 4 bases; unmatched bases: 13. Germline lookup yields CDR1 SNHLY and CDR2 FYNNEI. The CDR3: CASSGRGPQGAYGYTF. The CDR3 DNA is TGTGCCAGCAGCGGGCGGGGACCCCAGGGGGCCTATGGCTACACCTTC.

CDR3: CASSGASGYNEQFF. In DNA form, the CDR3 reads TGCGCCAGCAGTGGGGCTAGCGGCTACAATGAGCAGTTCTTC. The chain carries TRBV10-1 and TRBJ2-1; 7 bases map to TRBD2. Germline V gives CDR1 WNHNN, CDR2 SYGVQD (reference sequence). CDR3 size: 14 residues. V lost 4 bases to trimming and J lost 3 bases; unmatched junction nucleotides: 3.

J is TRBJ1-1 and V is TRBV2; D is ambiguous. CDR1 is SNHLY, CDR2 FYNNEI, per germline. This CDR3 contains 14 residues. V was cut by 3 bases and J by 7 bases, with 15 bases left in between. The CDR3 loop reads CASSDSRSSFEAFF. DNA for the CDR3: TGTGCCAGCAGTGATTCACGCAGTTCCTTTGAAGCTTTCTTT.

CDR3 region: CASSVGATVQETQYF. The CDR3 region has the DNA TGTGCCAGCAGCGTTGGAGCGACCGTCCAAGAGACCCAGTACTTC. The rearrangement uses TRBV7-2 and TRBJ2-5, with D uncertain. CDR1 and CDR2 (germline): SGHTA, FQGNSA. V lost 5 bases, J lost 1 base, and 14 bases lay in between. This CDR3 comprises 15 residues.

The V call is TRBV29-1, the J call TRBJ1-1, with D possibly being TRBD1 (5 bases). V shed 4 bases and J shed 3 bases, with 9 bases lying between them. Per the germline V gene, CDR1 is SQVTM and CDR2 is ANQGSEA. The CDR3 has 12 residues. The CDR3 nucleotides are TGCAGCGTTGGGGGCCTTGACACTGAAGCTTTCTTT. Its translation is CSVGGLDTEAFF.

This clone was recorded once. The chain recombines TRBV28 with TRBJ2-2, with TRBD2 matching 12 bases. This CDR3 comprises 15 residues. Germline V lookup: CDR1 MDHEN, CDR2 SYDVKM. Losses at the gene ends were 5 bases for V and 5 bases for J; bases not matched to a gene: 3. CDR3 protein: CASSALAGGTGELFF. The CDR3 nucleotides read TGTGCCAGCAGTGCCCTAGCGGGAGGGACCGGGGAGCTGTTTTTT.

The chain employs TRBV6-2 or TRBV6-3 and TRBJ2-7; 7 bases map to TRBD2. After removal of 0 bases from V and 2 bases from J, the junction contained 1 base not matched to a gene. The germline V gene encodes CDR1 MNHEY and CDR2 SVGEGT. The CDR3 extends over 14 amino acids. The CDR3 DNA reads as TGTGCCAGCAGTTACTCCGGGACTACCTACGAGCAGTACTTC. Amino acids: CASSYSGTTYEQYF.

The chain employs TRBV5-1 and TRBJ1-2; D possibly corresponds to TRBD1 (6 bases). The CDR3 covers 13 residues. Trimming removed 5 bases from V and 4 bases from J, with 12 bases in between. The V gene's germline CDR1 is SGHRS and CDR2 YFSETQ. CDR3 in amino acids: CASRGPGAYGYTF. CDR3 nucleotide sequence: TGCGCCAGCAGGGGTCCAGGGGCCTATGGCTACACCTTC.

The V call is TRBV28, the J call TRBJ1-5; a possible D gene is TRBD1 (5 bases). This CDR3 contains 16 residues. V was trimmed by 5 bases and J by 4 bases, leaving 18 bases between them. Germline CDR1 reads MDHEN; CDR2 reads SYDVKM. The CDR3 spells CASSPGGGDGNQPQHF. For the CDR3, the DNA is TGTGCCAGCAGTCCCGGCGGAGGGGACGGAAATCAGCCCCAGCATTTT.